This T cell receptor (beta chain) was found in a study of blood T cell repertoires in COVID-19. Study-level background: Spain, Italy and the United States supplied samples that represented acute and convalescent COVID-19.

This table comes from immunoSEQ multiplex PCR, and its TCRdb copy is limited to in-frame clones, with some not included. The data contain more than 120,000 clones, about four fifths of them seen just once; the ten biggest clones take up under 5.5%. The source material was peripheral blood. This TCR was recovered from a human donor in a cohort sampled during active COVID-19.

CDR3 region: CASSLVAGGVNEQFF. CDR3 DNA sequence: TGTGCCAGCAGCTTAGTGGCGGGAGGGGTTAATGAGCAGTTCTTC. The chain combines TRBV7-2 with TRBJ2-1, with 9 bases that match TRBD2. Germline CDR1 and CDR2: SGHTA and FQGNSA. V gave up 1 base and J gave up 7 bases; unmatched junction bases: 5. This CDR3 comprises 15 residues.